The rows below give T cell receptor beta chains drawn from one sample of a study of shared clonotypes between healthy human individuals. Sequenced by immunoSEQ multiplex PCR; TCRdb stores in-frame clones only, minus some. The sample shows approximately 1.9 million clones, roughly 95% of them seen only once. Material: naive CD8+ T cells from PBMCs. These receptors were taken from a man aged 18 to 35 in good health. Some clones in this sample may be carry-over from other donors' samples. CDR3s include the opening cysteine and the closing phenylalanine or tryptophan. The D gene is left open where the match is weak. Size is stated for part of the rows, as once, few or many counts, or as a class when the clone is expanded.

cdr3_aa clone_size d_call v_call
CASSLAWREGDEQFF NA TRBD2 TRBV11-2
CASSYAGSPYEQFF NA NA TRBV6-5
CASSPGDSYEQYF NA NA TRBV7-3
CASSSRDGDSYEQYF NA NA TRBV6-5
CARGGFGELFF NA TRBD2 TRBV30
CASSVDRDMTFYGYTF once TRBD1 TRBV9
CASRDTQSTEAFF NA NA TRBV19
CASSDSRF NA NA TRBV6-4
CASSFRRTENYGYTF once NA TRBV5-6
CASSLVSYEQYF NA NA TRBV5-8
CASSSSWGFYNEQFF once NA TRBV6-1
CCGDSEGSGYTF NA TRBD1 TRBV29-1
CASGFGTGHYGYTF once TRBD1 TRBV12-5
CASSPETNYEQYF NA NA TRBV9
CASSLEAGGLHTIYF NA TRBD1 TRBV7-6
CASAPDINYGYTF NA NA TRBV12-5
CASSVGGSATYEQYF NA NA TRBV9
CASSFGDNEQFF NA NA TRBV9
CASSLFQANYGYTF NA NA TRBV5-6
CASSHRAPSYEQYF NA NA TRBV4-3
CASSLGSGRTNGYTF NA NA TRBV13
CATSRYRGRSTGELFF NA TRBD1 TRBV15
CASSERLAGDHTGELFF NA NA TRBV6-1
CASSGGGTGIFNYEQYF NA TRBD1 TRBV7-9
CASSLYGSVGQETQYF NA NA TRBV7-9
CATSREGGAGVGSDTQYF NA TRBD2 TRBV15
CASSPDFPSYEQYF NA NA TRBV27
CASSFGLADLCEQYF NA TRBD2 TRBV27
CSAEDRATDTQYF NA TRBD1 TRBV29-1